A single sample is the source of the 19 T cell receptor beta chains below, sequenced in a study of T cell responses to AZD1222 COVID-19 vaccine. TCRdb's copy holds only in-frame clones and misses some; the assay was immunoSEQ multiplex PCR. The sample carries about 190,000 clones, about 94% recorded once. Source: peripheral blood, taken on day 0 of AZD1222 vaccination. All receptors come from an adult in good health.

The J gene is TRBJ2-5, the V gene TRBV5-4; 8 bases fit TRBD1. This CDR3 is 18 amino acids long. Unmatched junction bases numbered 20, after V lost 5 bases and J lost 5 bases. Germline values: CDR1 SGHNT, CDR2 YYREEE (reference sequence). The CDR3 nucleotides are TGTGCCAGCAGTCCCCGAGGTCCGTTTCAGGGGGCGAGGGAGACCCAGTACTTC. This translates into CASSPRGPFQGARETQYF.

This clone was found a few times. This chain links TRBV6-1 with TRBJ2-7; D is unresolved. V lost 3 bases and J lost 9, with 12 bases in between. Germline V lookup: CDR1 MNHNS, CDR2 SASEGT. There are 12 residues in the CDR3. The CDR3 here is CASSDPQEGQYF. Written as DNA, the CDR3 is TGTGCCAGCAGTGACCCTCAAGAAGGGCAGTACTTC.

This chain uses TRBV7-9 with TRBJ2-7; weak D call: TRBD2 (6 bases). Trimming cost V 5 bases and J 5 bases, with 10 bases left between them. The CDR3 is made up of 12 amino acids. The germline V gene has CDR1 SEHNR and CDR2 FQNEAQ (reference sequence). CDR3 DNA sequence: TGTGCCAGCAGCCGACTAGTGGACGAGCAGTACTTC. Protein sequence: CASSRLVDEQYF.

V usage is TRBV19 and J usage is TRBJ2-4, with 14 bases aligning to TRBD2. J gave up 6 bases and V 0 bases, and 7 bases lay outside the gene matches. CDR1 and CDR2 from the germline V gene are LNHDA and SQIVND (reference sequence). The CDR3 totals 18 residues. CDR3 nucleotides: TGTGCCAGTAGTATAGACGGGACTAGCGGGAGCCGGGCAAACATTCAGTACTTC. It is translated as CASSIDGTSGSRANIQYF. Based on the CDR3 plus reference TRBV19 and TRBJ2-4, the full variable domain is DGGITQSPKYLFRKEGQNVTLSCEQNLNHDAMYWYRQDPGQGLRLIYYSQIVNDFQKGDIAEGYSVSREKKESFPLTVTSAQKNPTAFYLCASSIDGTSGSRANIQYFGAGTRLSVL.

V gene TRBV10-1 combines with J gene TRBJ2-7, with TRBD2 matching over 10 bases. V shed 5 bases, J shed 7 bases, and the junction held 11 bases outside the gene matches. The CDR3 is 15 amino acids. Germline CDR1 and CDR2: WNHNN and SYGVQD (reference sequence). In DNA, the CDR3 is TGCGCCAGCAGTTTCCAGACTAGCGGGTTGGGGGAGCAGTACTTC. This translates into CASSFQTSGLGEQYF.

V gene TRBV4-3 combines with J gene TRBJ2-3, with TRBD2 matching 16 bases. With V trimmed by 5 bases and J by 5 bases, 4 bases remained unmatched. CDR3 length: 16 amino acids. CDR1 and CDR2 (germline): LGHNA, YSLEER. CDR3: CASSLGLAGGRDTQYF. DNA of the CDR3: TGCGCCAGCAGCTTGGGACTAGCGGGAGGGAGAGATACGCAGTATTTT.

This clone was picked up one time. This chain uses TRBV5-1 with TRBJ1-4; D not resolved. Germline values: CDR1 SGHRS, CDR2 YFSETQ. CDR3 length equals 14 residues. Deletions cut 1 base from V and 6 bases from J, with 10 bases between. Here the CDR3 reads CASSLLMADEKLFF. CDR3 DNA: TGCGCCAGCAGCTTGCTCATGGCGGATGAAAAACTGTTTTTT.

The V gene is TRBV4-1, the J gene TRBJ2-7; D ambiguous. Germline V lookup: CDR1 MGHRA, CDR2 YSYEKL. V was trimmed by 4 bases and J by 2 bases, leaving 9 bases between them. This CDR3 contains 13 residues. DNA for the CDR3: TGCGCCAGCAGCCCCATGAACGCCTACGAGCAGTACTTC. This sequence encodes CASSPMNAYEQYF.

The chain uses TRBV15 and TRBJ2-1; tentative D call: TRBD2 (5 bases). This CDR3 is 15 amino acids long. Germline V gives CDR1 LNHNV, CDR2 YYDKDF (reference sequence). V was cut by 5 bases and J by 4 bases, with 15 bases left in between. CDR3 residues: CATSQRASQYNEQFF. In nucleotides, the CDR3 is TGTGCCACCAGCCAGAGGGCTAGCCAGTACAATGAGCAGTTCTTC.

This chain connects TRBV29-1 to TRBJ1-4, with 9 bases fitting TRBD1. Trimming took 6 bases from V and 8 from J; bases not matched to a gene: 10. The CDR3 has 14 amino acids. Germline CDR1 and CDR2: SQVTM and ANQGSEA. CDR3 in DNA: TGCAGCGTATCGGCCGGGACAGGGTACGAAAAACTGTTTTTT. Its translation: CSVSAGTGYEKLFF.

The chain couples TRBV11-3 to TRBJ1-1; possible D gene TRBD1, 5 bases. CDR3 length: 13 residues. The ends were cut back, 8 bases at V and 4 bases at J, with 14 bases in the middle. Per germline, CDR1 SGHNT and CDR2 YENEEA. CDR3 nucleotide sequence: TGTGCCAGCTCCACCGGGGGGATCACTGAAGCTTTCTTT. This translates into CASSTGGITEAFF.

CDR3 sequence reads: CASSEAAEEQFF. CDR3 coding DNA: TGTGCCAGCAGTGAAGCGGCCGAGGAGCAGTTCTTC. The chain uses TRBV6-1 and TRBJ2-1, with no clear D. The CDR3 is 12 amino acids. Germline V gene sequence: CDR1 MNHNS, CDR2 SASEGT. Trimming removed 0 bases at V and 10 bases at J, with 7 bases between.

The CDR3 sequence is CASTSRRFSGRNPYEQYF. DNA for the CDR3: TGTGCCAGCACCTCTAGGCGTTTTAGCGGGAGAAATCCCTACGAGCAGTACTTC. This rearrangement joins TRBV28 to TRBJ2-7; TRBD2 matches 9 bases. This CDR3 is 18 amino acids long. Germline CDR1 is MDHEN and CDR2 is SYDVKM. The ends lost 7 bases at V and 2 bases at J; junction bases unmatched: 18. Full variable domain (outside the CDR3, taken from reference TRBV28 and TRBJ2-7): DVKVTQSSRYLVKRTGEKVFLECVQDMDHENMFWYRQDPGLGLRLIYFSYDVKMKEKGDIPEGYSVSREKKERFSLILESASTNQTSMYLCASTSRRFSGRNPYEQYFGPGTRLTVT.

This clone was counted once. CDR3 nucleotides: TGCAGTGCTAGTAGACTAGCGGTGGGTTACGAGCAGTACTTC. It specifies CSASRLAVGYEQYF. The rearrangement joins TRBV20-1 to TRBJ2-7; 9 bases fit TRBD2. There are 14 residues in the CDR3. Trimming cost V 3 bases and J 4 bases; bases outside gene matches: 7. The V gene's germline CDR1 is DFQATT and CDR2 SNEGSKA (reference sequence).

This chain joins TRBV28 and TRBJ1-2; a weak D match, TRBD1 (5 bases). Germline-derived CDR1 and CDR2 are MDHEN and SYDVKM. Trimming left V 1 base short and J 8 bases short, with 14 bases between. There are 14 residues in the CDR3. The CDR3 bases are TGTGCCAGCAGTTTATACGCAGGGTCAAAAGGCTACACCTTC. It specifies CASSLYAGSKGYTF.

The gene calls are TRBV10-3 and TRBJ2-1, with a weak D call TRBD2 (6 bases). The CDR3 loop spans 15 amino acids. V was trimmed by 6 bases and J by 0 bases, leaving 12 bases between them. Germline CDR1 ENHRY, CDR2 SYGVKD. As DNA, the CDR3 is TGTGCCATCAGCCGGGCGGGAACCTCCTACAATGAGCAGTTCTTC. As protein: CAISRAGTSYNEQFF.

This chain links TRBV19 with TRBJ1-5; 7 bases map to TRBD1. Germline values: CDR1 LNHDA, CDR2 SQIVND (reference sequence). The CDR3 loop spans 15 amino acids. V was clipped by 6 bases and J by 2 bases; unmatched bases: 7. As DNA, the CDR3 is TGTGCCAGTAGGAACCGGGACAGAGGCAATCAGCCCCAGCATTTT. This gives the protein CASRNRDRGNQPQHF. Full variable domain (remainder filled in from reference TRBV19 and TRBJ1-5): DGGITQSPKYLFRKEGQNVTLSCEQNLNHDAMYWYRQDPGQGLRLIYYSQIVNDFQKGDIAEGYSVSREKKESFPLTVTSAQKNPTAFYLCASRNRDRGNQPQHFGDGTRLSIL.

The chain carries TRBV9 and TRBJ1-6, with D unclear. The CDR3 runs to 13 residues. Per germline, CDR1 SGDLS and CDR2 YYNGEE. The V end was cut by 0 bases, the J end by 8 bases, with 6 bases between. The CDR3 region is CASSVEVYSPLHF. CDR3 sequence (DNA): TGTGCCAGCAGCGTAGAAGTCTATTCACCCCTCCACTTT.

This chain connects TRBV10-3 to TRBJ2-7; TRBD2 might be the D (6 bases). Trimming shortened V by 0 bases and J by 3 bases, and 12 bases separated the two germline ends. The CDR3 is 15 residues long. Germline V gene data show CDR1 as ENHRY and CDR2 as SYGVKD. CDR3 coding DNA: TGTGCCATCAGTGAGTCGCTTGACGGGGGCTACGAGCAGTACTTC. Translation: CAISESLDGGYEQYF.